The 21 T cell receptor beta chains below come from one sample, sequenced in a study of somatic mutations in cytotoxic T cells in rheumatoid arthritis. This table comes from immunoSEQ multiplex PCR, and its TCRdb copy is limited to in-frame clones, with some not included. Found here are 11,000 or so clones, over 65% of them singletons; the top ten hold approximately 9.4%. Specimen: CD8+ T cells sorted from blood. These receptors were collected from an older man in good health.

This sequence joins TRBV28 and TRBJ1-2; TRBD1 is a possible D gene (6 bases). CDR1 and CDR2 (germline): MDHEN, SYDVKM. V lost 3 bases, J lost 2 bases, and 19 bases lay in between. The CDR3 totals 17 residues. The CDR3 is CASSFKDLGRGNYGYTF. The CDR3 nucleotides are TGTGCCAGCAGTTTTAAAGATTTGGGCAGGGGCAACTATGGCTACACCTTC.

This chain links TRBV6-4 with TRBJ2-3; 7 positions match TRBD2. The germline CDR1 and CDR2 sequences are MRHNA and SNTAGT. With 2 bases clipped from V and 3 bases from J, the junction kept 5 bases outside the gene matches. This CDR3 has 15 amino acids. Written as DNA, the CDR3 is TGTGCCAGCAGTGACGGGCAGGGAGGGACAGATACGCAGTATTTT. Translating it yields CASSDGQGGTDTQYF.

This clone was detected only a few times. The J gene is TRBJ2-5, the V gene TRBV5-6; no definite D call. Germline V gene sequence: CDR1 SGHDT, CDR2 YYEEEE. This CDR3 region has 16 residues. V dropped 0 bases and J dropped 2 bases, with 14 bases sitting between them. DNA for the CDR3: TGTGCCAGCAGCTTGGGAGCAAGGACGGATCAAGAGACCCAGTACTTC. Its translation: CASSLGARTDQETQYF.

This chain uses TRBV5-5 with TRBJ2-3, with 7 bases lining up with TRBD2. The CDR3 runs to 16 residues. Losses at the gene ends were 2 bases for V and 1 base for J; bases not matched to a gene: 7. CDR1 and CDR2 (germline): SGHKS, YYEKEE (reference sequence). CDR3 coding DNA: TGTGCCAGCAGCTTAGCGGGGCCAACCGGCACAGATACGCAGTATTTT. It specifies CASSLAGPTGTDTQYF.

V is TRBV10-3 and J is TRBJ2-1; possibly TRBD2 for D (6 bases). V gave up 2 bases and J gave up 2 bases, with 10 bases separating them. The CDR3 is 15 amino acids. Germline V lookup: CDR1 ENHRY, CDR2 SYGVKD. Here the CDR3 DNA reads TGTGCCATCAGTGAGCCGGGCGGGACCTACAATGAGCAGTTCTTC. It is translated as CAISEPGGTYNEQFF.

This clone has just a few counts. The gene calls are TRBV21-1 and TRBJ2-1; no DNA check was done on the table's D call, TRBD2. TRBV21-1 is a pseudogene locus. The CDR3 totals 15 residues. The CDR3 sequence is CASSRSGSSYNEQFF. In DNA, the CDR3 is TGTGCCAGCAGCAGGAGCGGGAGCTCCTACAATGAGCAGTTCTTC.

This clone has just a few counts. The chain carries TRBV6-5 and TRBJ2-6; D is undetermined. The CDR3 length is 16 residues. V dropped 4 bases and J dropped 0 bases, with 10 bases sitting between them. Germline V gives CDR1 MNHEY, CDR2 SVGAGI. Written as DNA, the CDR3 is TGTGCCAGCAGTTCCACAGAACGCTCTGGGGCCAACGTCCTGACTTTC. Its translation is CASSSTERSGANVLTF.

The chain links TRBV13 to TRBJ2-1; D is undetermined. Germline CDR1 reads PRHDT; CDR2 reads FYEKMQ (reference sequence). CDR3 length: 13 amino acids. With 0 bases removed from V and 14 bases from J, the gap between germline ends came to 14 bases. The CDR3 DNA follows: TGTGCCAGCAGCTTAGGGAAGAGGTTCGAGGAGTTCTTC. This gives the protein CASSLGKRFEEFF.

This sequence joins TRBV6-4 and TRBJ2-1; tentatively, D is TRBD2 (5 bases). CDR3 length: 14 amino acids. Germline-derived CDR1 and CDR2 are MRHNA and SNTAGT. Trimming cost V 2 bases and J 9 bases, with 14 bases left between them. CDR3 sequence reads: CASSDLLGGGEQFF. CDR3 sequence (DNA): TGTGCCAGCAGTGACCTCTTAGGCGGAGGTGAGCAGTTCTTC.

CDR3 DNA: TGTGCCTGGAACCCAGGCGACTCGAACACCGGGGAGCTGTTTTTT. Protein sequence: CAWNPGDSNTGELFF. This chain uses TRBV30 with TRBJ2-2; D gene unclear. The germline V gene has CDR1 GTSNPN and CDR2 SVGIG (reference sequence). The CDR3 is 15 amino acids. V was clipped by 4 bases and J by 0 bases, with 12 bases between them.

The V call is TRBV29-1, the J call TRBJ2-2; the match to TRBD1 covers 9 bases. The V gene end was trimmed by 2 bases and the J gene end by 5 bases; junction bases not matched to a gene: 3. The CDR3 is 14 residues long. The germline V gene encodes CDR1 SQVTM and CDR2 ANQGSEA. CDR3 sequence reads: CSVEKQGATGELFF. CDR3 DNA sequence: TGCAGCGTTGAAAAACAGGGGGCGACCGGGGAGCTGTTTTTT.

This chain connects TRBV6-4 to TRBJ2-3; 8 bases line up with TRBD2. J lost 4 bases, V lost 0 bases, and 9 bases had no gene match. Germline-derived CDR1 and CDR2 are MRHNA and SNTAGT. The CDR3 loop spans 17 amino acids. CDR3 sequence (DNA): TGTGCCAGCAGTGACTCGGCCCCCGGGAGGGGTCCAGATACGCAGTATTTT. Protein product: CASSDSAPGRGPDTQYF.

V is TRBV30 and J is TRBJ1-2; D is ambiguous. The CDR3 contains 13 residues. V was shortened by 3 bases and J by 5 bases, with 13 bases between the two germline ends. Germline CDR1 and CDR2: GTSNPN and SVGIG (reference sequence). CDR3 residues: CAWSPTNPYGYTF. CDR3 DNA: TGTGCCTGGAGCCCTACGAACCCATATGGCTACACCTTC.

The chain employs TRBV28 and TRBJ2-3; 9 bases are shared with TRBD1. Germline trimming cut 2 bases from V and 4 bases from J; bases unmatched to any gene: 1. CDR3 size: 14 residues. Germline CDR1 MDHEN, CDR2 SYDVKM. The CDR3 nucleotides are TGTGCCAGCAGTTTAGGACAGGGGCCAGATACGCAGTATTTT. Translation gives CASSLGQGPDTQYF.

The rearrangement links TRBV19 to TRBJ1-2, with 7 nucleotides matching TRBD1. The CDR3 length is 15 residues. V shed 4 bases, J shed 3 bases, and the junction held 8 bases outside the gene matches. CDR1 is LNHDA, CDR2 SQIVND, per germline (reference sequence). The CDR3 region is CASSTQTGLDYGYTF. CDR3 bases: TGTGCCAGTAGTACACAGACAGGGTTGGACTATGGCTACACCTTC. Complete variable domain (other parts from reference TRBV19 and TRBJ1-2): DGGITQSPKYLFRKEGQNVTLSCEQNLNHDAMYWYRQDPGQGLRLIYYSQIVNDFQKGDIAEGYSVSREKKESFPLTVTSAQKNPTAFYLCASSTQTGLDYGYTFGSGTRLTVV.

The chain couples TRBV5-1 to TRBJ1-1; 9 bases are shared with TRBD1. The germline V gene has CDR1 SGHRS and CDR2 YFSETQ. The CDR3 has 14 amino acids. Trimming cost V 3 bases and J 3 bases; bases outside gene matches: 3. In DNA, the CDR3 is TGCGCCAGCAGCTGGGGACAGGGAGACACTGAAGCTTTCTTT. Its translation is CASSWGQGDTEAFF.

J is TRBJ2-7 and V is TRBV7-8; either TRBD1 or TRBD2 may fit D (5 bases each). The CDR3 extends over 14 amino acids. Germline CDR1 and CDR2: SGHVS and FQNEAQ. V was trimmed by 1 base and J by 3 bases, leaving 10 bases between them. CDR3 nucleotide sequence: TGTGCCAGCAGCTTAGGGGGACGGATCTACGAGCAGTACTTC. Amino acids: CASSLGGRIYEQYF.

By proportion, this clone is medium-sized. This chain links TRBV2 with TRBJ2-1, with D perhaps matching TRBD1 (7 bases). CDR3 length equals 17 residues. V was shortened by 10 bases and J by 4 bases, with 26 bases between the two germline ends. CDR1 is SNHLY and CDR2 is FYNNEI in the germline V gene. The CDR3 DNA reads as TGTGCCACCTACACAGGGGCGGCGGGAAAGGGATACAATGAGCAGTTCTTC. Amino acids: CATYTGAAGKGYNEQFF.

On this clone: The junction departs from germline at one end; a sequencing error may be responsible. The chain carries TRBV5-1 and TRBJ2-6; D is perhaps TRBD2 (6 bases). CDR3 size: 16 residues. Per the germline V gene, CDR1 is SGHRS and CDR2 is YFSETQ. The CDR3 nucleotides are TGCGCCAGCAGCCCGGGACGGGGGTCTGTGGCCAACGTCCTGACTTTC. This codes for CASSPGRGSVANVLTF.

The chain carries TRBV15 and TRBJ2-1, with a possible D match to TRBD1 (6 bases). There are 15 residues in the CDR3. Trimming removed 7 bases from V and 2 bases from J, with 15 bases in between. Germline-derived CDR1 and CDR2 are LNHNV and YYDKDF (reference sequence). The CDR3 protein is CATTSVQGTYNEQFF. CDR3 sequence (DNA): TGTGCCACCACCTCAGTCCAGGGGACCTACAATGAGCAGTTCTTC. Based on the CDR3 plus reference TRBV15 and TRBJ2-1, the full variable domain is DAMVIQNPRYQVTQFGKPVTLSCSQTLNHNVMYWYQQKSSQAPKLLFHYYDKDFNNEADTPDNFQSRRPNTSFCFLDIRSPGLGDTAMYLCATTSVQGTYNEQFFGPGTRLTVL.

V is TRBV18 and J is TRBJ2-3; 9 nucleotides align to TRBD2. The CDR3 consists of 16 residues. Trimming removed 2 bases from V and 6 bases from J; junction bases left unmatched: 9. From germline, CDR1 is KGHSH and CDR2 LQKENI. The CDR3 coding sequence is TGTGCCAGCTCACCAGATGTTAGCGGGGGAGATGATACGCAGTATTTT. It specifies CASSPDVSGGDDTQYF.